The 30 T cell receptor beta chains below come from one sample, sequenced in a study of blood T cell repertoires in COVID-19. Measured with immunoSEQ multiplex PCR; TCRdb has only the in-frame clones, and not every one. Of around 450,000 clones in the sample, around 91% were seen once. Specimen: PBMCs or T cells enriched from blood (not recorded which). Source of these receptors: a young man who had recovered from COVID-19.

This chain joins TRBV11-2 and TRBJ2-1; TRBD2 agrees at 16 bases. The germline gives CDR1 SGHAT, CDR2 FQNNGV. This CDR3 has 19 residues. Germline trimming cut 4 bases from V and 6 bases from J; bases unmatched to any gene: 12. CDR3: CASSSSRKGTSGRVNEQFF. In DNA form, the CDR3 reads TGTGCCAGCAGCTCCTCACGAAAAGGGACTAGCGGGAGGGTCAATGAGCAGTTCTTC.

The V gene is TRBV7-6, the J gene TRBJ2-5; 11 bases align to TRBD2. The CDR3 contains 20 residues. J was trimmed by 5 bases and V by 2 bases; bases with no gene match: 19. Germline lookup yields CDR1 SGHVS and CDR2 FNYEAQ. The CDR3 bases are TGTGCCAGCAGCTTATCCACTAGCGGGAGTTTACAAGGGACGTGGGAGACCCAGTACTTC. This encodes CASSLSTSGSLQGTWETQYF.

The gene calls are TRBV10-3 and TRBJ2-7; 11 bases fit TRBD2. V was clipped by 4 bases and J by 12 bases; unmatched bases: 8. Per the germline V gene, CDR1 is ENHRY and CDR2 is SYGVKD. The CDR3 length is 13 residues. The CDR3 region is CAISGRLAGRPYF. The CDR3 nucleotides read TGTGCCATCAGTGGCAGACTAGCGGGAAGGCCGTACTTC.

The chain couples TRBV18 to TRBJ1-2; D gene unclear. Between the trimmed V and J ends, which lost 3 bases and 1 base, there was a span of 9 bases. This CDR3 contains 14 residues. Germline CDR1 and CDR2: KGHSH and LQKENI. CDR3 loop: CASSPLSGNYGYTF. In nucleotides, the CDR3 is TGTGCCAGCTCACCCCTGAGCGGTAACTATGGCTACACCTTC.

This chain joins TRBV30 and TRBJ1-5, with D possibly being TRBD1 (6 bases). V lost 3 bases to trimming and J lost 4 bases, with 16 bases between them. Per the germline V gene, CDR1 is GTSNPN and CDR2 is SVGIG (reference sequence). The CDR3 spans 15 residues. CDR3 DNA sequence: TGTGCCTGGAGCCGAGGACCGGGGACAAATCAGCCCCAGCATTTT. Translating it yields CAWSRGPGTNQPQHF.

The chain couples TRBV19 to TRBJ1-5; TRBD1 might be the D (6 bases). V was clipped by 7 bases and J by 8 bases, with 24 bases between them. The CDR3 covers 16 residues. CDR1 is LNHDA and CDR2 is SQIVND in the germline V gene (reference sequence). DNA of the CDR3: TGTGCCAGTAACCTCCACAGGGACGAGGGTCTGGAGCCCCAGCATTTT. As protein: CASNLHRDEGLEPQHF.

This clone turned up a few times. The V and J genes are TRBV7-7 and TRBJ1-3; D is undetermined. Germline values: CDR1 SSHAT, CDR2 FNYEAQ (reference sequence). The CDR3 has 15 amino acids. V dropped 5 bases and J dropped 0 bases, with 11 bases sitting between them. The CDR3 nucleotides read TGTGCCAGCAGCCCCCAGGTGGGCTCTGGAAACACCATATATTTT. This translates into CASSPQVGSGNTIYF.

This clone occurred a few times. The V and J genes are TRBV28 and TRBJ1-5; D perhaps matches TRBD1 (6 bases). The V end lost 2 bases, the J end lost 2 bases, and 13 bases lay between the germline ends. CDR3 length equals 16 residues. In germline, CDR1 is MDHEN, CDR2 SYDVKM. This CDR3 reads CASSLGRGFGNQPQHF. CDR3 coding DNA: TGTGCCAGCAGTTTAGGCAGGGGATTTGGCAATCAGCCCCAGCATTTT.

The genes are TRBV7-9 and TRBJ1-1, with 9 bases fitting TRBD1. This CDR3 has 16 residues. V lost 2 bases, J lost 3 bases, and 7 bases stayed unmatched. Germline assignment: CDR1 SEHNR and CDR2 FQNEAQ (reference sequence). CDR3 nucleotides: TGTGCCAGCAGCTTAAGGGGACAGGGTATGGACACTGAAGCTTTCTTT. Translating gives CASSLRGQGMDTEAFF.

The chain has TRBV5-1 and TRBJ2-5, with no clear D. Germline CDR1 is SGHRS and CDR2 is YFSETQ. V was trimmed by 3 bases and J by 5 bases, leaving 5 bases between them. The CDR3 has 11 residues. This chain's CDR3 is CASSYQETQYF. The CDR3 bases are TGCGCCAGCAGCTATCAGGAGACCCAGTACTTC. The variable domain in full, completed from reference TRBV5-1 and TRBJ2-5, reads KAGVTQTPRYLIKTRGQQVTLSCSPISGHRSVSWYQQTPGQGLQFLFEYFSETQRNKGNFPGRFSGRQFSNSRSEMNVSTLELGDSALYLCASSYQETQYFGPGTRLLVL.

The rearrangement joins TRBV18 to TRBJ2-3; TRBD2 matches 9 bases. The junction had 6 bases not matched to a gene; V was cut back by 1 base and J by 1 base. The length of the CDR3 is 17 residues. Germline values: CDR1 KGHSH, CDR2 LQKENI. The CDR3 loop reads CASSPRLIAGGTDTQYF. The CDR3 nucleotides read TGTGCCAGCTCACCACGGCTTATAGCGGGGGGCACAGATACGCAGTATTTT.

The chain combines TRBV5-5 with TRBJ2-2, with 11 bases aligning to TRBD2. The ends lost 3 bases at V and 8 bases at J; junction bases unmatched: 9. The CDR3 runs 16 residues. Looked up from germline, CDR1 is SGHKS and CDR2 is YYEKEE (reference sequence). CDR3 region: CASSSLPSGRSGELFF. The CDR3 nucleotides are TGTGCCAGCAGCTCCCTACCTAGCGGGAGGTCGGGGGAGCTGTTTTTT.

V and J are TRBV7-9 and TRBJ1-5; a weak D match, TRBD1 (6 bases). CDR3 length equals 12 residues. Trimming cost V 11 bases and J 2 bases, with 10 bases left between them. Germline CDR1 SEHNR, CDR2 FQNEAQ (reference sequence). CDR3 sequence reads: CALGGGNQPQHF. Written as DNA, the CDR3 is TGTGCCTTAGGGGGTGGCAATCAGCCCCAGCATTTT. The complete variable domain, with remaining parts taken from reference TRBV7-9 and TRBJ1-5, reads DTGVSQNPRHKITKRGQNVTFRCDPISEHNRLYWYRQTLGQGPEFLTYFQNEAQLEKSRLLSDRFSAERPKGSFSTLEIQRTEQGDSAMYLCALGGGNQPQHFGDGTRLSIL.

The chain is built from TRBV2 and TRBJ2-2; D gene uncertain. CDR1 is SNHLY, CDR2 FYNNEI, per germline. V lost 4 bases, J lost 0 bases, and 6 bases lay in between. There are 14 residues in the CDR3. The CDR3 DNA follows: TGTGCCAGCAGTGGGCAGGCGAACACCGGGGAGCTGTTTTTT. It translates to CASSGQANTGELFF. Combining the CDR3 with reference TRBV2 and TRBJ2-2 gives the whole variable domain EPEVTQTPSHQVTQMGQEVILRCVPISNHLYFYWYRQILGQKVEFLVSFYNNEISEKSEIFDDQFSVERPDGSNFTLKIRSTKLEDSAMYFCASSGQANTGELFFGEGSRLTVL.

The chain has TRBV5-1 and TRBJ2-2; TRBD1 matches 8 bases. V shed 6 bases and J 0 bases; nucleotides not matched to a gene: 7. The CDR3 runs to 16 residues. Germline lookup yields CDR1 SGHRS and CDR2 YFSETQ. CDR3 sequence (DNA): TGCGCCAGCACGTCGAGGGACAGGACGAACACCGGGGAGCTGTTTTTT. Residues: CASTSRDRTNTGELFF.

A few counts support this clone. The chain employs TRBV7-2 and TRBJ1-1, with D unresolved. CDR3 length: 15 residues. The germline V and J ends were trimmed by 5 bases and 0 bases, with 13 bases remaining between them. The germline gives CDR1 SGHTA, CDR2 FQGNSA. This CDR3 reads CASSVARAMNTEAFF. CDR3 in DNA: TGTGCCAGCAGCGTTGCGCGGGCTATGAACACTGAAGCTTTCTTT.

V is TRBV28 and J is TRBJ1-4; the D gene is possibly TRBD1 (5 bases). V was clipped by 6 bases and J by 8 bases, with 19 bases between them. CDR1 is MDHEN, CDR2 SYDVKM, per germline. The CDR3 spans 15 residues. The CDR3 spells CASSHGGGGREKLFF. CDR3 DNA sequence: TGTGCCAGCAGCCATGGGGGGGGTGGACGGGAAAAACTGTTTTTT.

CDR3 region: CASSLAQGDSGELFF. CDR3 bases: TGCGCCAGCAGCTTGGCGCAGGGCGACTCCGGGGAGCTGTTTTTT. This rearrangement joins TRBV5-1 to TRBJ2-2; D possibly corresponds to TRBD1 (5 bases). Trimming left V 0 bases short and J 6 bases short, with 12 bases between. Germline CDR1 reads SGHRS; CDR2 reads YFSETQ. The CDR3 is made up of 15 amino acids.

The V gene is TRBV29-1, the J gene TRBJ1-1; the D is unclear. From germline, CDR1 is SQVTM and CDR2 ANQGSEA. Between the trimmed V and J ends, which lost 7 bases and 7 bases, there was a span of 19 bases. There are 13 residues in the CDR3. The CDR3 DNA reads TGCAGCGCGCTAAACTTGCAGGTTATTGAAGCTTTCTTT. Translating gives CSALNLQVIEAFF.

V gene TRBV2 combines with J gene TRBJ2-4; TRBD2 matches at 16 bases. Trimming took 6 bases from V and 7 from J; bases not matched to a gene: 6. Germline V gene data show CDR1 as SNHLY and CDR2 as FYNNEI. The CDR3 loop spans 16 amino acids. The CDR3 reads CASRKGLAGGPNIQYF. The CDR3 coding sequence is TGTGCCAGCAGGAAGGGACTAGCGGGAGGGCCGAACATTCAGTACTTC.

This clone was observed a single time. The rearrangement links TRBV19 to TRBJ2-7; D remains unclear. The germline V and J ends were trimmed by 4 bases and 6 bases, with 16 bases remaining between them. The CDR3 loop spans 14 amino acids. The V gene's germline CDR1 is LNHDA and CDR2 SQIVND (reference sequence). In DNA, the CDR3 is TGTGCCAGTAGTAATGATCCTCAGTTTGGCGAGCAGTACTTC. Translation gives CASSNDPQFGEQYF.

V is TRBV19 and J is TRBJ2-2; 11 bases match TRBD1. The V and J ends lost 6 bases and 4 bases, in that order; junction bases with no gene match: 4. Germline V lookup: CDR1 LNHDA, CDR2 SQIVND (reference sequence). This CDR3 contains 15 residues. CDR3 sequence reads: CASRRTGGSTGELFF. For the CDR3, the DNA is TGTGCCAGTAGACGGACAGGGGGCAGCACCGGGGAGCTGTTTTTT. Filled out from reference TRBV19 and TRBJ2-2, the complete variable domain reads DGGITQSPKYLFRKEGQNVTLSCEQNLNHDAMYWYRQDPGQGLRLIYYSQIVNDFQKGDIAEGYSVSREKKESFPLTVTSAQKNPTAFYLCASRRTGGSTGELFFGEGSRLTVL.

This chain uses TRBV9 with TRBJ1-1; no clear D. V was cut by 0 bases and J by 3 bases, with 6 bases left in between. Germline V lookup: CDR1 SGDLS, CDR2 YYNGEE. The CDR3 totals 13 residues. CDR3 protein: CASSVAGYTEAFF. DNA for the CDR3: TGTGCCAGCAGCGTAGCGGGGTACACTGAAGCTTTCTTT.

The chain carries TRBV3-1 (or the pseudogene TRBV3-2) and TRBJ2-1; D is possibly TRBD1 (5 bases). The germline gives CDR1 LGHDT, CDR2 YNNKEL (reference sequence). This CDR3 is built from 14 residues. V gave up 2 bases and J gave up 6 bases, with 11 bases separating them. The CDR3 DNA reads TGTGCCAGCAGCCAAATAGGGGCTTTCAATGAGCAGTTCTTC. Its protein is CASSQIGAFNEQFF.

V is TRBV12-5 and J is TRBJ1-1; tentatively, D is TRBD1 (5 bases). V lost 1 base, J lost 5 bases, and 20 bases lay in between. The CDR3 has 17 amino acids. CDR1 and CDR2 from the germline V gene are LGHNT and FRNRAP. CDR3 sequence: CASGLEYVGRVGTEAFF. CDR3 nucleotide sequence: TGTGCTAGTGGTTTGGAGTACGTAGGCAGGGTGGGGACTGAAGCTTTCTTT. Based on the CDR3 plus reference TRBV12-5 and TRBJ1-1, the full variable domain is DARVTQTPRHKVTEMGQEVTMRCQPILGHNTVFWYRQTMMQGLELLAYFRNRAPLDDSGMPKDRFSAEMPDATLATLKIQPSEPRDSAVYFCASGLEYVGRVGTEAFFGQGTRLTVV.

The V and J genes are TRBV30 and TRBJ2-3; the D gene is possibly TRBD2 (6 bases). There are 14 residues in the CDR3. In germline, CDR1 is GTSNPN, CDR2 SVGIG (reference sequence). The germline V and J ends were trimmed by 0 bases and 10 bases, with 17 bases remaining between them. The CDR3 is CAWSVPPGRPAQYF. CDR3 coding DNA: TGTGCCTGGAGTGTACCACCTGGGAGGCCTGCGCAGTATTTT.

The chain links TRBV2 to TRBJ1-6; 8 positions agree with TRBD1. After removal of 6 bases from V and 12 bases from J, the junction contained 1 base not matched to a gene. This CDR3 is built from 11 residues. The germline V gene has CDR1 SNHLY and CDR2 FYNNEI. CDR3 in amino acids: CASRDRGPLHF. CDR3 DNA: TGTGCCAGCAGAGACAGGGGACCCCTCCACTTT.

V gene TRBV5-1 combines with J gene TRBJ1-2; D is unresolved. V lost 3 bases and J lost 8, with 11 bases in between. The CDR3 loop spans 12 amino acids. The germline V gene has CDR1 SGHRS and CDR2 YFSETQ. This CDR3 reads CASSSGGGGYTF. The CDR3 nucleotides are TGCGCCAGCAGCTCCGGAGGAGGCGGCTACACCTTC.

The rearrangement joins TRBV6-2 or TRBV6-3 to TRBJ1-5, with 12 positions matching TRBD1. V was pared by 5 bases and J by 5 bases, with 4 bases of the junction left unmatched. The germline V gene encodes CDR1 MNHEY and CDR2 SVGEGT. The CDR3 has 15 residues. The CDR3 region is CASSRGTGGYQPQHF. The CDR3 DNA reads TGTGCCAGCAGTCGGGGGACAGGGGGCTATCAGCCCCAGCATTTT.

V and J are TRBV9 and TRBJ1-5; D is possibly TRBD1 (6 bases). Germline CDR1 is SGDLS and CDR2 is YYNGEE. V was cut by 1 base and J by 7 bases, with 12 bases left in between. This CDR3 has 14 amino acids. The DNA for the CDR3 is TGTGCCAGCAGCGTACTTCCAGACAGGCAGCCCCAGCATTTT. Its translation: CASSVLPDRQPQHF.